The clone carrying this T cell receptor beta chain was detected only a few times. The sample belongs to a study of blood T cells in healthy people across ages. CDR3 length equals 13 residues. Trimming took 10 bases from V and 0 from J, leaving 12 bases between them. Germline assignment: CDR1 MNHNS and CDR2 SASEGT. A J-beta primer mix and a sample-barcoded 5' primer were used in a second PCR of about 7 to 12 cycles. Every cDNA was tagged by a template-switch adaptor with 12 random nucleotides. TCRdb re-analysed the 5' RACE reads in MiXCR, keeping a single row per CDR3 protein. The table includes about 1.6 million distinct CDR3 sequences, roughly 32% detected once.

Sequenced material: blood. The chain links TRBV6-1 to TRBJ1-1; D call uncertain. This sequence was found in a woman aged 25 to 39 in good health. The CDR3 sequence: CATSNLLNTEAFF. The CDR3 DNA sequence: TGTGCCACCTCCAATTTATTGAACACTGAAGCTTTCTTT.